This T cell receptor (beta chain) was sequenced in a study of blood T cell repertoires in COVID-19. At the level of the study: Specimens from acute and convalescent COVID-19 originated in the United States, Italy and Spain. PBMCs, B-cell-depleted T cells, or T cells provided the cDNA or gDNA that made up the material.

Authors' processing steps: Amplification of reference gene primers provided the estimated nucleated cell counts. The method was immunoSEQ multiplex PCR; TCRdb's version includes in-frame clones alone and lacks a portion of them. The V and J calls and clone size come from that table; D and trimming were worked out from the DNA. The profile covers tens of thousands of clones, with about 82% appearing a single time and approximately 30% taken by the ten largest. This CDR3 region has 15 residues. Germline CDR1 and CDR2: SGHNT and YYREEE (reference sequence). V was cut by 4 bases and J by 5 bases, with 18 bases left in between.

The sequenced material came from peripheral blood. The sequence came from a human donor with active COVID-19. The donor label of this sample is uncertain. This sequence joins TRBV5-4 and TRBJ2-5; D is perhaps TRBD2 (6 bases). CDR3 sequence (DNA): TGTGCCAGCAGCCCGGGGGACGGCGGCGCGGAGACCCAGTACTTC. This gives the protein CASSPGDGGAETQYF.